Sequencing of this T cell receptor (beta chain) was carried out in a study of cytotoxic CD8 clonotypes in ibrutinib-treated CLL. Only a few counts were recorded for this clone. Clones were sequenced by immunoSEQ multiplex PCR, and TCRdb holds only the in-frame ones, with some missing. This table holds tens of thousands of clones, about 72% found once. Germline assignment: CDR1 SSHAT and CDR2 FNYEAQ (reference sequence). The V end was cut by 1 base, the J end by 4 bases, with 4 bases between. CDR3 length equals 13 residues. The clonotype originates from a human donor with chronic lymphocytic leukemia. V usage is TRBV7-7 and J usage is TRBJ2-2; D is undetermined. The input for sequencing was PBMCs, taken after 12 months of ibrutinib treatment. The CDR3 here is CASSLDTTGELFF. In nucleotides, the CDR3 is TGTGCCAGCAGCTTAGACACCACCGGGGAGCTGTTTTTT. Full variable domain (outside the CDR3, taken from reference TRBV7-7 and TRBJ2-2): GAGVSQSPRYKVTKRGQDVTLRCDPISSHATLYWYQQALGQGPEFLTYFNYEAQPDKSGLPSDRFSAERPEGSISTLTIQRTEQRDSAMYRCASSLDTTGELFFGEGSRLTVL.